Listed below are T cell receptor beta chains from one sample, sequenced in a study of cytomegalovirus exposure and HLA in healthy donors. Assay used: immunoSEQ multiplex PCR; TCRdb lists only in-frame clones, some missing. In the table there are about 120,000 clones, around three quarters of which are singletons. The sample consisted of PBMCs. These receptors were collected from a woman aged 50 to 60 in good health and CMV-seronegative. Both conserved end residues are part of each CDR3. The D gene is left open where the match is weak. Size is stated for part of the rows, as once, few or many counts, or as a class when the clone is expanded.

>.|11|TRBJ2-3|TRBV6-5|.
TGTGCCAGCAGTCAGAAAGATACGCAGTATTTT
CASSQKDTQYF
>TRBD2|13|TRBJ2-7|TRBV28|.
TGTGCCAGCAGTCTAGCGGAGGACTACGAGCAGTACTTC
CASSLAEDYEQYF
>TRBD2|16|TRBJ2-1|TRBV6-6|.
TGTGCCAGCAGTTATTCGGGAGGTGCGCACCGGGATGAGCAGTTCTTC
CASSYSGGAHRDEQFF
>TRBD2|17|TRBJ2-1|TRBV28|.
TGTGCCAGCAGTTTACGACTAGCGGGAGACCCGGAGGATGAGCAGTTCTTC
CASSLRLAGDPEDEQFF
>TRBD1|14|TRBJ1-6|TRBV5-1|few
TGCGCCAGCAGCTACGGACAGGGCGTAGATCCCCTCCACTTT
CASSYGQGVDPLHF
>.|14|TRBJ2-5|TRBV19|.
TGTGCCAGTAGTAACCCCCCAGAACAAGAGACCCAGTACTTC
CASSNPPEQETQYF
>.|15|TRBJ1-5|TRBV28|.
.
CASSSSGQLNQPQHF
>TRBD2|19|TRBJ2-5|TRBV27|once
TGTGCCAGCAGTGTATTGGGTGGTAGCGGGAGAATGGCCAGAGAGACCCAGTACTTC
CASSVLGGSGRMARETQYF
>.|13|TRBJ1-5|TRBV7-9|.
TGTGCCAGCAGCTCGGAACAGAATCAGCCCCAGCATTTT
CASSSEQNQPQHF
>TRBD2|14|TRBJ2-7|TRBV19|few
TGTGCCAGCAGAAGGGCGGGAGAGACATCTGAGCAGTACTTC
CASRRAGETSEQYF
>.|13|TRBJ1-1|TRBV21-1|.
TGTGCCGCACCGCGGGGAGTATACACTGAAGCTTTCTTT
CAAPRGVYTEAFF
>TRBD1|13|TRBJ1-1|TRBV19|.
TGTGCCAGTAGTTTAACAGGGGGCACTGAAGCTTTCTTT
CASSLTGGTEAFF
>.|13|TRBJ1-1|TRBV30|.
TGTGCCTGGAGGGACAGTCCCTACACTGAAGCTTTCTTT
CAWRDSPYTEAFF
>.|14|TRBJ1-1|TRBV28|.
TGTGCCAGCAGTTTAGGGGGGGCGAACACTGAAGCTTTCTTT
CASSLGGANTEAFF
>TRBD1|14|TRBJ1-2|TRBV5-4|.
TGTGCCAGCAGCGAAGAGACAGGGGTGTATGGCTACACCTTC
CASSEETGVYGYTF
>.|13|TRBJ2-7|TRBV7-9|.
TGTGCCAGCAGCTCCGATAGCTCCTACGAGCAGTACTTC
CASSSDSSYEQYF
>.|14|TRBJ1-4|TRBV5-1|.
TGCGCCAGCAGCCTCGACAGTAAAGGTGAAAAACTGTTTTTT
CASSLDSKGEKLFF
>.|13|TRBJ2-7|TRBV15|.
TGTGCCACCAGCAGAGATCCACAGAGCGAGCAGTACTTC
CATSRDPQSEQYF
>.|14|TRBJ2-4|TRBV7-9|.
TGTGCCAGCAGCCACAGGGTTCAGCAAAACATTCAGTACTTC
CASSHRVQQNIQYF
>.|13|TRBJ2-1|TRBV6-1|.
TGTGCCAGCAGTGAGGACTATTACAATGAGCAGTTCTTC
CASSEDYYNEQFF